This TCR beta chain was retrieved from a study of early T cells in non-severe SARS-CoV-2 infection. TCRdb itself ran the 5' RACE reads through MiXCR, one entry per CDR3 protein. The sample records approximately 26,000 distinct CDR3 sequences, about 4.6% being singletons. Germline V gene lookup returns CDR1 SGHNT and CDR2 YENEEA. The CDR3 is 15 residues long. Between the trimmed V and J ends, which lost 4 bases and 8 bases, there was a span of 18 bases. This clonotype is medium-sized by share. The chain combines TRBV11-3 with TRBJ2-1; tentative D call: TRBD2 (8 bases). Sequenced: whole blood. The clonotype originates from an adult who was a healthcare worker with PCR-confirmed SARS-CoV-2 infection or an uninfected control (not recorded which). The CDR3 nucleotides read TGTGCCAGCAGCTCGACAGGGCGGGAGGCCGATGAGCAGTTCTTC. It codes for CASSSTGREADEQFF.